This TCR beta chain was identified in a study of blood T cell repertoires in COVID-19. As for the study in general: PBMCs, B-cell-depleted T cells, or T cells provided the cDNA or gDNA that made up the material.

The germline V gene has CDR1 SGHAT and CDR2 FQNNGV. CDR3 size: 13 residues. The ends were cut back, 5 bases at V and 4 bases at J, with 12 bases in the middle. Per the authors' pipeline: Reference gene primer amplification gave nucleated cell count estimates. Some clones are missing from TCRdb's copy, which holds only in-frame ones; the method was immunoSEQ multiplex PCR. The D gene and trimming were derived from the DNA, and the V and J assignments and clone size from that table. The sample gives around 130,000 clones, approximately 87% of which show up once; about 2.1% is in the top ten. Sequencing input: peripheral blood. The V gene is TRBV11-2, the J gene TRBJ2-7; weak D call: TRBD2 (6 bases). The clonotype was recovered from a man between 65 and 85 years old with active COVID-19. The CDR3 DNA follows: TGTGCCAGCAGCCGAATCGGAGGGTACGAGCAGTACTTC. Encoded protein: CASSRIGGYEQYF.